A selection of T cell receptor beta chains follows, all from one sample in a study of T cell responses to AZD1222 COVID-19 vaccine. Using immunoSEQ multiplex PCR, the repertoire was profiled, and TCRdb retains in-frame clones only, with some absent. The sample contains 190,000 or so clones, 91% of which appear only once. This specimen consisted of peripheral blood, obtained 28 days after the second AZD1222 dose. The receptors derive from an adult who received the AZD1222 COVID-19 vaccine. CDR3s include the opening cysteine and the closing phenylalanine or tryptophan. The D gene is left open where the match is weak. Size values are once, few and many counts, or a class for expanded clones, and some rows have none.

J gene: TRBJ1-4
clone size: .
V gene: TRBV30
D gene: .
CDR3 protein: CAWDINEKLFF
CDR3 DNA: TGTGCCTGGGACATTAATGAAAAACTGTTTTTT

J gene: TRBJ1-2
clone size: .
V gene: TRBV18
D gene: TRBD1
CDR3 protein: CASSPQGGKRDYGYTF
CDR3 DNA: TGTGCCAGCTCACCCCAGGGGGGGAAAAGGGACTATGGCTACACCTTC

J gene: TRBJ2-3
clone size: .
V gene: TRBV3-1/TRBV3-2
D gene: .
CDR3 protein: CASSLKDTQYF
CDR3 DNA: TGTGCCAGCAGCCTCAAAGATACGCAGTATTTT

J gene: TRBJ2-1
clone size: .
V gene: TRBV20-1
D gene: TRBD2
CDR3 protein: CSASSSGLYNEQFF
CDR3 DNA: TGCAGTGCTAGTTCTAGCGGGCTGTACAATGAGCAGTTCTTC

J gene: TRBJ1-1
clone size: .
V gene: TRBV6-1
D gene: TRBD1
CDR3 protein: CASSARQGVPYSEAFF
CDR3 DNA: TGTGCCAGCAGTGCCCGACAGGGCGTCCCTTATTCTGAAGCTTTCTTT

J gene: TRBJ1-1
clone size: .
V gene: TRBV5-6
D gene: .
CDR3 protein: CASSPEWTLNTEAFF
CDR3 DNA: TGTGCCAGCAGCCCCGAGTGGACATTGAACACTGAAGCTTTCTTT

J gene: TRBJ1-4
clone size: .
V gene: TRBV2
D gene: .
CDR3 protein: CASSETDREKLFF
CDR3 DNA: TGTGCCAGCAGTGAAACAGACCGTGAAAAACTGTTTTTT

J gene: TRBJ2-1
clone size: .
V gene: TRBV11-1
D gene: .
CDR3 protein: CASSSPSYNEQFF
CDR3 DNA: TGTGCCAGCAGCTCACCCTCCTACAATGAGCAGTTCTTC

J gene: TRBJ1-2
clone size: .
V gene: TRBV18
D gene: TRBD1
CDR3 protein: CASSPNSGTGSYGYTF
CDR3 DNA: TGTGCCAGCTCACCGAATTCCGGGACAGGGTCCTATGGCTACACCTTC

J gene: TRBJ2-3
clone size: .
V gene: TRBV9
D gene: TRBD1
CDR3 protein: CASSGITGQQTQYF
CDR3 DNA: TGTGCCAGCAGCGGGATAACGGGACAGCAAACGCAGTATTTT

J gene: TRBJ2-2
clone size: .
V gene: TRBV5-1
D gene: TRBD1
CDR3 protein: CASSGQGNTGELFF
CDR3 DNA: TGCGCCAGCAGCGGACAGGGGAACACCGGGGAGCTGTTTTTT

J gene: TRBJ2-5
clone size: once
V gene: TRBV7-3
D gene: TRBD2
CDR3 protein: CASSPGTSGNQETQYF
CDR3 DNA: TGTGCCAGCAGCCCGGGGACTAGCGGCAATCAAGAGACCCAGTACTTC

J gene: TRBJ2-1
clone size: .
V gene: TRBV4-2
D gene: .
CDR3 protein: CASSQGHGGAEQFF
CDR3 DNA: TGTGCCAGCAGCCAAGGCCACGGTGGGGCTGAGCAGTTCTTC

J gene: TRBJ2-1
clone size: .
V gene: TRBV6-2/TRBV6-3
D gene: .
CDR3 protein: CASSYPKRVNNEQFF
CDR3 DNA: TGTGCCAGCAGTTACCCCAAACGAGTCAACAATGAGCAGTTCTTC

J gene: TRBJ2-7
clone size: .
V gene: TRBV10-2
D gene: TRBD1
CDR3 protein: CASWDARGPYEQYF
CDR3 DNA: TGCGCCAGCTGGGACGCCAGGGGGCCCTACGAGCAGTACTTC

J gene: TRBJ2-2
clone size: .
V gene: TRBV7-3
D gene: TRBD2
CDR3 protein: CASSLGTSGRINTGELFF
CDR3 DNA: TGTGCCAGCAGCCTGGGGACTAGCGGGAGAATAAACACCGGGGAGCTGTTTTTT

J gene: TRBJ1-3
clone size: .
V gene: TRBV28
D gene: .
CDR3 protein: CASMPGLAPGNTIYF
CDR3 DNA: TGTGCCAGCATGCCTGGCTTGGCTCCCGGAAACACCATATATTTT

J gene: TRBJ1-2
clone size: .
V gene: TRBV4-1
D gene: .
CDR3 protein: CASSHEDVFF
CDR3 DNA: TGCGCCAGCAGCCACGAGGACGTCTTCTTC

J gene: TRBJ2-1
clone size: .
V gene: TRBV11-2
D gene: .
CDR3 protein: CASSLGTTQYNEQFF
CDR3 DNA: TGTGCCAGCAGCCTCGGGACCACACAATACAATGAGCAGTTCTTC

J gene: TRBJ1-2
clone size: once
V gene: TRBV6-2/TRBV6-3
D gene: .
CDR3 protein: CASSSRRPYGYTF
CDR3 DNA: TGTGCCAGCAGTTCAAGACGGCCTTATGGCTACACCTTC

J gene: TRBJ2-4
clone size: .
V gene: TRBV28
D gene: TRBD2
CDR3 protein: CASSKALAGGLSGYF
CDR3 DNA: TGTGCCAGCAGTAAAGCCCTAGCGGGAGGGCTATCGGGGTACTTC

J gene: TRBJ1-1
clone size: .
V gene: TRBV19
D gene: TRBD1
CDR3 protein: CASSIDRGPNTEAFF
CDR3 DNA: TGTGCCAGTAGTATTGACAGGGGGCCGAACACTGAAGCTTTCTTT

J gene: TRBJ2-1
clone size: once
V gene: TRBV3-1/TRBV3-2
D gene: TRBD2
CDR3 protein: CASSQAAGGMVNEQFF
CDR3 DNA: TGTGCCAGCAGCCAAGCGGCGGGGGGGATGGTTAATGAGCAGTTCTTC

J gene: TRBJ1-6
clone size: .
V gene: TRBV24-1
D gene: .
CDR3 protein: CATSDGQLYNSPLHF
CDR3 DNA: TGTGCCACCAGTGATGGGCAGCTATATAATTCACCCCTCCACTTT

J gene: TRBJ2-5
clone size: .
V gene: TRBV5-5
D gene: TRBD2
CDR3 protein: CASSSTGTSGPFWTQYF
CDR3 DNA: TGTGCCAGCAGCTCAACCGGGACTAGCGGACCTTTTTGGACCCAGTACTTC

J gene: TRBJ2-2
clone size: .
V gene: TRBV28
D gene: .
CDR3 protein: CASSFTNTGELFF
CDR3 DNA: TGTGCCAGCAGTTTTACGAACACCGGGGAGCTGTTTTTT

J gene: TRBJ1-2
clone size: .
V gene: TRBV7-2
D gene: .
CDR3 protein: CASSPRVAYGYTF
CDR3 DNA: TGTGCCAGCAGCCCACGAGTGGCCTATGGCTACACCTTC

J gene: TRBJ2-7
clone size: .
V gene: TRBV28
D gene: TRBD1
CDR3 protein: CASRGPGQINEQYF
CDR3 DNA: TGTGCCAGCAGAGGACCGGGACAGATCAACGAGCAGTACTTC

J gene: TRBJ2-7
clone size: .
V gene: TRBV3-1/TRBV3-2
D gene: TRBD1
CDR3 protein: CASSKSGTGSGEQYF
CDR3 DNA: TGTGCCAGCAGCAAATCCGGGACAGGGTCAGGCGAGCAGTACTTC